The 32 T cell receptor beta chains below were found in one sample sequenced in a study of CD8 T cells in Susac syndrome. Roughly 0.45 to 1 ug RNA was reverse transcribed with random hexamers. TCRdb passed the immunoSEQ multiplex PCR reads through MiXCR, listing each CDR3 protein once. The sample lists tens of thousands of distinct CDR3 sequences, 90% to 97% occurring once. Sequenced sample: CD8+ T cells from PBMCs. All receptors come from a human donor with Susac syndrome.

The V and J genes are TRBV4-3 and TRBJ1-3; no definite D call. This CDR3 spans 15 amino acids. Germline V lookup: CDR1 LGHNA, CDR2 YSLEER. V was trimmed by 0 bases and J by 0 bases, leaving 6 bases between them. The DNA for the CDR3 is TGCGCCAGCAGCCAAGATAAAAGCTCTGGAAACACCATATATTTT. The encoded protein is CASSQDKSSGNTIYF.

The genes are TRBV7-2 and TRBJ1-6, with unresolved D. CDR1 is SGHTA and CDR2 is FQGNSA in the germline V gene. Between the trimmed V and J ends, which lost 2 bases and 10 bases, there was a span of 9 bases. The CDR3 has 13 residues. CDR3 residues: CASSLSAESPLHF. The CDR3 DNA reads as TGTGCCAGCAGCTTAAGTGCCGAGTCACCCCTCCACTTT.

The chain recombines TRBV29-1 with TRBJ1-2; 8 positions match TRBD1. V was clipped by 5 bases and J by 6 bases; unmatched bases: 5. Germline V gene data show CDR1 as SQVTM and CDR2 as ANQGSEA. CDR3 length: 12 residues. The chain's CDR3 is CSVPQGVHGYTF. The DNA for the CDR3 is TGCAGCGTTCCACAGGGGGTACATGGCTACACCTTC.

Here the CDR3 reads CASSPGTSTDTQYF. Here the CDR3 DNA reads TGTGCCAGCAGCCCTGGGACTAGCACAGATACGCAGTATTTT. The chain couples TRBV6-5 to TRBJ2-3; D perhaps matches TRBD2 (6 bases). Trimming shortened V by 6 bases and J by 0 bases, and 10 bases separated the two germline ends. CDR1 is MNHEY, CDR2 SVGAGI, per germline. CDR3 length equals 14 residues.

The V gene is TRBV29-1, the J gene TRBJ2-3; a weak D match, TRBD1 (6 bases). V lost 4 bases, J lost 3 bases, and 11 bases lay in between. CDR3 length equals 13 residues. CDR1 is SQVTM, CDR2 ANQGSEA, per germline. The CDR3 region has the DNA TGCAGCGTTGCCGGGACACAGACAGATACGCAGTATTTT. It yields the protein CSVAGTQTDTQYF.

This chain connects TRBV20-1 to TRBJ2-7, with a weak D call TRBD1 (5 bases). The ends were cut back, 0 bases at V and 2 bases at J, with 8 bases in the middle. The germline gives CDR1 DFQATT, CDR2 SNEGSKA (reference sequence). The CDR3 runs 13 residues. CDR3 sequence (DNA): TGCAGTGCTAGAGAAGGGGCTGCCTACGAGCAGTACTTC. It is translated as CSAREGAAYEQYF.

The V gene is TRBV30, the J gene TRBJ1-6; D remains ambiguous. The CDR3 loop spans 16 amino acids. Germline CDR1 and CDR2: GTSNPN and SVGIG (reference sequence). The V end was cut by 2 bases, the J end by 6 bases, with 17 bases between. CDR3 in amino acids: CAWSPPLRTVNSPLHF. CDR3 DNA sequence: TGTGCCTGGAGTCCCCCCCTTAGGACGGTTAATTCACCCCTCCACTTT. Full variable domain (missing parts from reference TRBV30 and TRBJ1-6): SQTIHQWPATLVQPVGSPLSLECTVEGTSNPNLYWYRQAAGRGLQLLFYSVGIGQISSEVPQNLSASRPQDRQFILSSKKLLLSDSGFYLCAWSPPLRTVNSPLHFGNGTRLTVT.

The chain couples TRBV30 to TRBJ1-1; D not certain. The CDR3 covers 15 residues. CDR1 GTSNPN and CDR2 SVGIG come from the germline V gene (reference sequence). Between the trimmed V and J ends, which lost 2 bases and 6 bases, there was a span of 19 bases. The CDR3 DNA reads as TGTGCCTGGAGTCGTCCGAGAAGACAAGCCGCTGAAGCTTTCTTT. It codes for CAWSRPRRQAAEAFF.

V gene TRBV30 combines with J gene TRBJ2-1; 8 bases fit TRBD2. Germline V gene sequence: CDR1 GTSNPN, CDR2 SVGIG (reference sequence). CDR3 size: 13 residues. V lost 4 bases and J lost 4; bases outside the gene matches: 3. As DNA, the CDR3 is TGTGCCTGGACAGCGGGGGAATACAATGAGCAGTTCTTC. Translation gives CAWTAGEYNEQFF.

This clonotype occurred once. The CDR3 DNA reads TGTGCCAGCTCCCCAGGTGCCACTGAAGCTTTCTTT. Its protein product is CASSPGATEAFF. V and J are TRBV18 and TRBJ1-1; D ambiguous. The CDR3 spans 12 residues. CDR1 and CDR2 from the germline V gene are KGHSH and LQKENI. V was clipped by 6 bases and J by 4 bases, with 9 bases between them.

This chain links TRBV5-1 with TRBJ2-7; D perhaps matches TRBD2 (5 bases). V lost 4 bases to trimming and J lost 4 bases, with 15 bases between them. CDR1 is SGHRS, CDR2 YFSETQ, per germline. The CDR3 is made up of 14 amino acids. The DNA of the CDR3 is TGCGCCAGCAGCAACCCCCGGGAAGGGTACGAGCAGTACTTC. Amino acid sequence: CASSNPREGYEQYF.

The chain uses TRBV7-2 and TRBJ1-2, with a possible D match to TRBD1 (5 bases). V lost 1 base to trimming and J lost 2 bases, with 8 bases between them. The CDR3 extends over 14 amino acids. The germline gives CDR1 SGHTA, CDR2 FQGNSA. The CDR3 region is CASSLETDNYGYTF. The CDR3 nucleotides read TGTGCCAGCAGCTTAGAGACAGACAACTATGGCTACACCTTC.

The rearrangement links TRBV7-9 to TRBJ1-6, with 7 bases aligning to TRBD1. The J segment lost 6 bases and the V segment lost 6 bases, leaving 11 bases of the junction unmatched. Looked up from germline, CDR1 is SEHNR and CDR2 is FQNEAQ (reference sequence). The CDR3 runs to 16 residues. CDR3 in DNA: TGTGCCAGCAGAACAACCTTCCAGGGGGTTAATTCACCCCTCCACTTT. Residues: CASRTTFQGVNSPLHF.

The genes are TRBV24-1 and TRBJ1-2; 8 nucleotides agree with TRBD1. The CDR3 consists of 17 residues. Germline CDR1 is KGHDR and CDR2 is SFDVKD. V lost 1 base and J lost 3; bases outside the gene matches: 9. CDR3 sequence: CATSDLLDRAKDYGYTF. The CDR3, as DNA: TGTGCCACCAGTGATTTACTGGACAGGGCGAAAGACTATGGCTACACCTTC.

The chain joins TRBV28 to TRBJ1-5; D call uncertain. Germline V lookup: CDR1 MDHEN, CDR2 SYDVKM. V shed 7 bases and J shed 0 bases, with 7 bases lying between them. The CDR3 has 13 amino acids. CDR3 sequence reads: CASKDPSNQPQHF. CDR3 in DNA: TGTGCCAGCAAGGATCCTAGCAATCAGCCCCAGCATTTT.

The genes are TRBV20-1 and TRBJ2-3; 8 bases match TRBD1. In germline, CDR1 is DFQATT, CDR2 SNEGSKA (reference sequence). CDR3 size: 15 residues. Germline trimming cut 5 bases from V and 3 bases from J; bases unmatched to any gene: 10. As DNA, the CDR3 is TGCAGTGCTTATTCGAGGACAGGGTGGACAGATACGCAGTATTTT. Encoded protein: CSAYSRTGWTDTQYF.

V is TRBV4-2 and J is TRBJ1-1; D is unresolved. V lost 1 base and J 6 bases, leaving 6 bases between the germline ends. The germline V gene has CDR1 LGHNA and CDR2 YNFKEQ. The CDR3 is 12 amino acids. The CDR3 DNA reads as TGTGCCAGCAGCCAAGGAGGCGCTGAAGCTTTCTTT. This codes for CASSQGGAEAFF.

J is TRBJ1-6 and V is TRBV4-1; TRBD1 agrees at 7 bases. CDR1 and CDR2 from the germline V gene are MGHRA and YSYEKL. This CDR3 region has 16 residues. V lost 0 bases and J lost 7; bases outside the gene matches: 6. The CDR3 here is CASSQDVQGRNSPLHF. The CDR3 DNA reads as TGCGCCAGCAGCCAAGACGTACAGGGGAGAAATTCACCCCTCCACTTT.

The rearrangement links TRBV5-1 to TRBJ1-1; D uncertain. V shed 0 bases and J shed 7 bases, with 7 bases lying between them. The germline V gene has CDR1 SGHRS and CDR2 YFSETQ. The CDR3 covers 12 residues. In DNA, the CDR3 is TGCGCCAGCAGCTTGGGAGATTTTGAAGCTTTCTTT. It yields the protein CASSLGDFEAFF.

The chain links TRBV30 to TRBJ2-5; no reliable D call. This CDR3 is 13 amino acids long. Germline V gives CDR1 GTSNPN, CDR2 SVGIG (reference sequence). Trimming removed 5 bases at V and 5 bases at J, with 15 bases between. CDR3 nucleotide sequence: TGTGCCTGGGGAATCGGTAGAAGGGAGACCCAGTACTTC. It encodes CAWGIGRRETQYF.

This chain connects TRBV20-1 to TRBJ1-1, with D perhaps TRBD1 (6 bases). V shed 2 bases and J shed 3 bases, with 10 bases lying between them. The CDR3 runs to 13 residues. The germline gives CDR1 DFQATT, CDR2 SNEGSKA (reference sequence). The CDR3: CSARRDRYTEAFF. The DNA for the CDR3 is TGCAGTGCTAGACGAGACAGGTACACTGAAGCTTTCTTT.

This chain joins TRBV5-1 and TRBJ1-4; tentative D call: TRBD1 (5 bases). The CDR3 is 15 residues long. The V end was cut by 0 bases, the J end by 6 bases, with 12 bases between. Per germline, CDR1 SGHRS and CDR2 YFSETQ. CDR3 protein: CASSLVWGSDEKLFF. Here the CDR3 DNA reads TGCGCCAGCAGCTTGGTGTGGGGGTCGGATGAAAAACTGTTTTTT.

The chain carries TRBV15 and TRBJ1-5, with D unresolved. V lost 1 base, J lost 7 bases, and 11 bases lay in between. Germline CDR1 is LNHNV and CDR2 is YYDKDF (reference sequence). The CDR3 sequence is 14 residues long. The CDR3 here is CATSRVVAWQPQHF. The CDR3 DNA follows: TGTGCCACCAGCAGAGTGGTGGCCTGGCAGCCCCAGCATTTT.

This clonotype is a singleton in its sample. The chain employs TRBV20-1 and TRBJ2-1, with D unresolved. The germline gives CDR1 DFQATT, CDR2 SNEGSKA (reference sequence). The CDR3 contains 11 residues. V lost 3 bases to trimming and J lost 13 bases, with 13 bases between them. CDR3 loop: CSASEYGHQFF. In nucleotides, the CDR3 is TGCAGTGCTAGCGAGTACGGGCATCAGTTCTTC.

The chain couples TRBV20-1 to TRBJ1-2; the match to TRBD1 covers 8 bases. Germline values: CDR1 DFQATT, CDR2 SNEGSKA (reference sequence). With V trimmed by 5 bases and J by 4 bases, 6 bases remained unmatched. The CDR3 sequence is 13 residues long. The CDR3 DNA is TGCAGTGCTGGACAGGGCTGGGGCTATGGCTACACCTTC. Amino acid sequence: CSAGQGWGYGYTF.

This chain connects TRBV19 to TRBJ1-5; 9 nucleotides line up with TRBD1. V was pared by 6 bases and J by 6 bases, with 6 bases of the junction left unmatched. The CDR3 is made up of 14 amino acids. In germline, CDR1 is LNHDA, CDR2 SQIVND (reference sequence). DNA for the CDR3: TGTGCCAGTAGGGGGCGACAGGGGGGTCAGCCCCAGCATTTT. This encodes CASRGRQGGQPQHF.

CDR3 amino acids: CASSYGPNLNEQYF. For the CDR3, the DNA is TGTGCCAGCAGTTACGGACCCAACCTCAACGAGCAGTACTTC. The chain employs TRBV6-5 and TRBJ2-7; unclear D gene. This CDR3 has 14 amino acids. Germline-derived CDR1 and CDR2 are MNHEY and SVGAGI. Trimming removed 2 bases at V and 5 bases at J, with 13 bases between.

The rearrangement links TRBV5-1 to TRBJ2-2; TRBD2 agrees at 10 bases. Looked up from germline, CDR1 is SGHRS and CDR2 is YFSETQ. This CDR3 spans 17 amino acids. The ends lost 0 bases at V and 4 bases at J; junction bases unmatched: 6. CDR3 nucleotides: TGCGCCAGCAGCTTGGCGGGGACTAGCGACCTCACCGGGGAGCTGTTTTTT. This sequence encodes CASSLAGTSDLTGELFF.

The chain uses TRBV7-9 and TRBJ2-1, with 9 bases identical to TRBD1. The germline V gene has CDR1 SEHNR and CDR2 FQNEAQ (reference sequence). The ends lost 3 bases at V and 9 bases at J; junction bases unmatched: 6. This CDR3 has 14 residues. CDR3 coding DNA: TGTGCCAGCAGCTTTCACAGGGGGCATAGTGAGCAGTTCTTC. Translation gives CASSFHRGHSEQFF.

J is TRBJ2-4 and V is TRBV7-3; perhaps TRBD2 as D (5 bases). The CDR3 runs 21 residues. V lost 3 bases and J lost 3, with 30 bases in between. Germline V CDR1 and CDR2: SGHTA, FQGTGA. CDR3: CASSFRVGTTPEDGIKNIQYF. CDR3 nucleotides: TGTGCCAGCAGCTTTCGAGTGGGAACAACGCCCGAGGACGGGATCAAAAACATTCAGTACTTC. Drawing the rest from reference TRBV7-3 and TRBJ2-4, the complete variable domain is GAGVSQTPSNKVTEKGKYVELRCDPISGHTALYWYRQSLGQGPEFLIYFQGTGAADDSGLPNDRFFAVRPEGSVSTLKIQRTERGDSAVYLCASSFRVGTTPEDGIKNIQYFGAGTRLSVL.

This clonotype showed up just once. The V call is TRBV29-1, the J call TRBJ1-1; maybe TRBD1 (6 bases). This CDR3 is 13 amino acids long. V dropped 3 bases and J dropped 5 bases, with 13 bases sitting between them. Germline V gene lookup returns CDR1 SQVTM and CDR2 ANQGSEA. The CDR3 nucleotides read TGCAGCGTTGAGACAGGTCGGGGAACTGAAGCTTTCTTT. Its translation: CSVETGRGTEAFF.

The J gene is TRBJ2-3, the V gene TRBV27; 7 nucleotides line up with TRBD2. With V trimmed by 3 bases and J by 2 bases, 8 bases remained unmatched. This CDR3 region has 16 residues. Per germline, CDR1 MNHEY and CDR2 SMNVEV (reference sequence). CDR3 in DNA: TGTGCCAGCAGTTTGTATGACCGGGGGGACACAGATACGCAGTATTTT. Protein: CASSLYDRGDTDTQYF.